The 10 T cell receptor beta chains presented below share a single source sample, sequenced in a study of PD-L1 blockade in urothelial cancer. The assay was immunoSEQ multiplex PCR, and TCRdb's table has in-frame clones only and misses some. The data contain some 97,000 clones, around 90% of them seen just once; the ten biggest clones take up around 0.9%. This specimen was PBMCs, taken around atezolizumab (anti-PD-L1) treatment. The receptors come from a woman of 80 years or more with urothelial cancer.

The rearrangement joins TRBV7-3 to TRBJ2-2; 9 nucleotides match TRBD2. The CDR3 is 15 amino acids. Germline lookup yields CDR1 SGHTA and CDR2 FQGTGA. The junction had 0 bases not matched to a gene; V was cut back by 3 bases and J by 1 base. CDR3 region: CASSLTSGNTGELFF. The CDR3, as DNA: TGTGCCAGCAGCTTGACTAGCGGGAACACCGGGGAGCTGTTTTTT.

The chain couples TRBV28 to TRBJ1-5; tentative D call: TRBD1 (5 bases). CDR1 is MDHEN, CDR2 SYDVKM, per germline. The CDR3 consists of 12 residues. V shed 8 bases and J shed 3 bases, with 8 bases lying between them. The CDR3 DNA reads as TGTGCCAGCTCAGGGTACAATCAGCCCCAGCATTTT. This codes for CASSGYNQPQHF.

The V gene is TRBV6-4, the J gene TRBJ2-1, with 10 bases that match TRBD2. The germline CDR1 and CDR2 sequences are MRHNA and SNTAGT. Unmatched junction bases numbered 7, after V lost 6 bases and J lost 8 bases. The CDR3 loop spans 14 amino acids. The CDR3 loop is CASSLGLASDEQFF. The CDR3 region has the DNA TGTGCCAGCAGCCTGGGACTAGCGAGCGATGAGCAGTTCTTC.

The chain recombines TRBV28 with TRBJ2-1; possible D gene TRBD1, 5 bases. Germline CDR1 MDHEN, CDR2 SYDVKM. There are 13 residues in the CDR3. V was shortened by 10 bases and J by 8 bases, with 18 bases between the two germline ends. As DNA, the CDR3 is TGTGCCACCAAGCCTCAGGGTAACTATGAGCAGTTCTTC. It encodes CATKPQGNYEQFF.

V usage is TRBV7-3 and J usage is TRBJ2-1; 7 bases map to TRBD2. Per germline, CDR1 SGHTA and CDR2 FQGTGA. The junction had 12 bases not matched to a gene; V was cut back by 2 bases and J by 8 bases. The CDR3 is made up of 16 amino acids. The CDR3 region has the DNA TGTGCCAGCAGCTTAGGGGGAGGGACCCCGGGGGATGAGCAGTTCTTC. It specifies CASSLGGGTPGDEQFF.

The chain couples TRBV28 to TRBJ1-5; D gene uncertain. Germline V gives CDR1 MDHEN, CDR2 SYDVKM. V was clipped by 5 bases and J by 8 bases, with 16 bases between them. The CDR3 consists of 14 residues. The CDR3: CASSLPGSREPQHF. CDR3 nucleotides: TGTGCCAGCAGTCTCCCGGGGAGCCGGGAGCCCCAGCATTTT.

The chain has TRBV7-2 and TRBJ2-7; 11 bases map to TRBD2. Looked up from germline, CDR1 is SGHTA and CDR2 is FQGNSA. Trimming removed 6 bases from V and 0 bases from J; junction bases left unmatched: 7. The length of the CDR3 is 16 residues. CDR3 amino acids: CASRRTSGSVSYEQYF. CDR3 nucleotide sequence: TGTGCCAGCAGGCGCACTAGCGGGAGTGTCTCCTACGAGCAGTACTTC.

V gene TRBV2 combines with J gene TRBJ1-2, with a weak D call TRBD1 (5 bases). Germline CDR1 is SNHLY and CDR2 is FYNNEI. The ends were cut back, 4 bases at V and 0 bases at J, with 12 bases in the middle. This CDR3 has 15 residues. CDR3 coding DNA: TGTGCCAGCAGTGTTGCCGCGGGGGCTAACTATGGCTACACCTTC. This gives the protein CASSVAAGANYGYTF.

This clone appeared a single time. The chain couples TRBV9 to TRBJ2-2; 8 nucleotides align to TRBD2. Germline V gene sequence: CDR1 SGDLS, CDR2 YYNGEE. This CDR3 contains 17 residues. Germline trimming cut 4 bases from V and 5 bases from J; bases unmatched to any gene: 13. The CDR3 region is CASSLLSGGGGTGELFF. CDR3 nucleotide sequence: TGTGCCAGCAGCCTTTTGTCCGGGGGGGGTGGAACCGGGGAGCTGTTTTTT.

This chain uses TRBV4-1 with TRBJ1-2; 8 nucleotides agree with TRBD1. The germline V gene encodes CDR1 MGHRA and CDR2 YSYEKL. Trimming took 5 bases from V and 4 from J; bases not matched to a gene: 3. The CDR3 loop spans 13 amino acids. The DNA for the CDR3 is TGCGCCAGCAGCTACGACAGGGGCTATGGCTACACCTTC. Translating gives CASSYDRGYGYTF.